This TCR beta chain was sequenced for a study of blood T cell repertoires in COVID-19. Study at large: Italy, Spain and the United States were the sources of the convalescent and acute COVID-19 samples. PBMCs, B-cell-depleted T cells, or T cells were the source of the cDNA or gDNA that made up the material.

The V segment lost 4 bases and the J segment 0 bases; nucleotides outside the gene matches: 4. The CDR3 totals 15 residues. The germline CDR1 and CDR2 sequences are SGHRS and YFSETQ. Per the study methods: Amplification from reference gene primers served as the basis for estimated nucleated cell counts. Sequencing was performed with immunoSEQ multiplex PCR; in TCRdb, only in-frame clones are kept and a portion is missing. V and J calls and clone size follow that table, whereas D and trimming were derived from the DNA. The sample includes about 220,000 clones, more than 70% of them seen just once. Sample: peripheral blood. The receptor comes from a woman in her fifties or sixties with acute or convalescent COVID-19. This chain joins TRBV5-1 and TRBJ2-7, with 10 bases aligning to TRBD2. This CDR3 is CASSRGLAISYEQYF. Here the CDR3 DNA reads TGCGCCAGCAGCAGGGGACTAGCGATCTCCTACGAGCAGTACTTC.